This T cell receptor beta chain was captured by sequencing in a study of cytomegalovirus exposure and HLA in healthy donors. Turning to this clone: The antigen remains undetermined.

This CDR3 contains 16 residues. Germline-derived CDR1 and CDR2 are LNHDA and SQIVND (reference sequence). The V and J ends lost 7 bases and 4 bases respectively, with 22 bases between them. In the PCR, 60 Vbeta and 13 Jbeta primers were used. Here immunoSEQ multiplex PCR was the method, and the copy in TCRdb shows in-frame clones only, minus some. This sample carries about 200,000 clones, roughly 87% of them seen once, and the ten largest clones take 4.5% to 7%. The study, taken as a whole, reports: A later analysis associated some 16,000 TCR beta sequences with HLA alleles at a 0.05 false discovery rate.

The receptor's source is a man in his forties or fifties in good health and CMV-seropositive. The specimen sequenced was PBMCs. V is TRBV19 and J is TRBJ1-2; D is unclear. CDR3 sequence: CASNPQEAGGAYGYTF. The DNA for the CDR3 is TGTGCCAGTAACCCCCAGGAGGCAGGTGGAGCCTATGGCTACACCTTC.